These 30 T cell receptor beta chains were sequenced from one sample in a study of vaccination effects on CD4 cells after COVID-19. The culture ran for around nine days, and then CD4+ T cells were isolated. Subjects were given two BNT162b2 or mRNA-1273 vaccine doses. For these receptors, no antigen is known. Method: immunoSEQ multiplex PCR; TCRdb's copy keeps in-frame clones and lacks some. The sample has roughly 41,000 clones; under 70% are singletons. The sequencing here drew on CD4+ T cells from PBMCs cultured without peptide, taken after COVID-19 vaccination. Receptor source: a human donor who received a COVID-19 vaccine.

A few counts support this clone. This sequence joins TRBV19 and TRBJ1-2; tentative D call: TRBD1 (5 bases). Trimming shortened V by 5 bases and J by 5 bases, and 12 bases separated the two germline ends. The CDR3 contains 13 residues. The V gene's germline CDR1 is LNHDA and CDR2 SQIVND (reference sequence). In DNA, the CDR3 is TGTGCCAGTAGTTTGTCCGAGGGGTATGGCTACACCTTC. It specifies CASSLSEGYGYTF. The variable domain in full, completed from reference TRBV19 and TRBJ1-2, reads DGGITQSPKYLFRKEGQNVTLSCEQNLNHDAMYWYRQDPGQGLRLIYYSQIVNDFQKGDIAEGYSVSREKKESFPLTVTSAQKNPTAFYLCASSLSEGYGYTFGSGTRLTVV.

This clone was counted once. The genes are TRBV6-1 and TRBJ1-2; D gene uncertain. This CDR3 has 16 residues. The V end was cut by 4 bases, the J end by 2 bases, with 17 bases between. Germline V gives CDR1 MNHNS, CDR2 SASEGT. The CDR3 DNA follows: TGTGCCAGCAGTGTCAAGTCTGGGAGTGACAACTATGGCTACACCTTC. It codes for CASSVKSGSDNYGYTF.

The chain carries TRBV6-7 and TRBJ2-6; the D gene is possibly TRBD1 (5 bases). TRBV6-7 counts as an open reading frame of uncertain function. Trimming left V 4 bases short and J 0 bases short, with 10 bases between. CDR3 size: 16 residues. The CDR3 spells CASSSYRHSGANVLTF. The DNA of the CDR3 is TGTGCCAGCAGTTCGTACAGGCACTCTGGGGCCAACGTCCTGACTTTC.

A remark on this clone: Different DNA sequences within this sample yield the same CDR3. In DNA, the CDR3 is TGTGCCAGCAGCTTAGGCCAGACGTATGGCTACACCTTC. Its protein is CASSLGQTYGYTF. The V and J genes are TRBV7-2 and TRBJ1-2; D not resolved. This CDR3 is built from 13 residues. The V gene lost 1 base and the J gene lost 5 bases, with 8 bases spanning the gap. Germline V lookup: CDR1 SGHTA, CDR2 FQGNSA.

V and J are TRBV29-1 and TRBJ2-3, with D unclear. With 7 bases removed from V and 2 bases from J, the gap between germline ends came to 4 bases. Germline loops: CDR1 SQVTM, CDR2 ANQGSEA. The CDR3 runs 10 residues. The CDR3 nucleotides read TGCAGCGGCGACACAGATACGCAGTATTTT. Translating gives CSGDTDTQYF.

The genes are TRBV4-1 and TRBJ1-4; no clear D gene. Germline V CDR1 and CDR2: MGHRA, YSYEKL. There are 12 residues in the CDR3. Trimming left V 8 bases short and J 0 bases short, with 4 bases between. DNA for the CDR3: TGCGCCAGCGGTGCAACTAATGAAAAACTGTTTTTT. It is translated as CASGATNEKLFF.

The rearrangement uses TRBV3-1 (or the pseudogene TRBV3-2) and TRBJ1-4; D gene ambiguous. The CDR3 extends over 12 amino acids. CDR1 and CDR2 (germline): LGHDT, YNNKEL (reference sequence). Trimming left V 1 base short and J 8 bases short, with 5 bases between. The CDR3 reads CASSQGEEKLFF. In DNA, the CDR3 is TGTGCCAGCAGCCAAGGGGAAGAAAAACTGTTTTTT.

The chain has TRBV7-9 and TRBJ2-2; TRBD2 is a possible D gene (6 bases). Germline CDR1 is SEHNR and CDR2 is FQNEAQ (reference sequence). V lost 2 bases to trimming and J lost 1 base, with 8 bases between them. The CDR3 extends over 15 amino acids. The CDR3 DNA follows: TGTGCCAGCAGCTTACTGACTAGGAACACCGGGGAGCTGTTTTTT. It codes for CASSLLTRNTGELFF.

This clone has only a few counts. The rearrangement joins TRBV5-1 to TRBJ2-2, with unresolved D. The CDR3 is made up of 14 amino acids. Per germline, CDR1 SGHRS and CDR2 YFSETQ. Trimming removed 4 bases from V and 2 bases from J, with 9 bases in between. CDR3 bases: TGCGCCAGCAGCGGAAACACAAACACCGGGGAGCTGTTTTTT. Protein: CASSGNTNTGELFF.

V usage is TRBV6-1 and J usage is TRBJ2-7, with TRBD2 identical over 14 bases. The CDR3 spans 16 residues. The J segment lost 3 bases and the V segment lost 4 bases, leaving 5 bases of the junction unmatched. The germline V gene encodes CDR1 MNHNS and CDR2 SASEGT. Here the CDR3 reads CASSGGLAGGIYEQYF. The CDR3 DNA reads as TGTGCCAGCAGTGGAGGACTAGCGGGGGGTATCTACGAGCAGTACTTC.

V gene TRBV18 combines with J gene TRBJ1-5; D ambiguous. The CDR3 totals 13 residues. The ends were cut back, 2 bases at V and 6 bases at J, with 8 bases in the middle. Looked up from germline, CDR1 is KGHSH and CDR2 is LQKENI. For the CDR3, the DNA is TGTGCCAGCTCACCAGGGGTCGGTCAGCCCCAGCATTTT. Protein sequence: CASSPGVGQPQHF. Supplemented by reference TRBV18 and TRBJ1-5, the full variable domain reads NAGVMQNPRHLVRRRGQEARLRCSPMKGHSHVYWYRQLPEEGLKFMVYLQKENIIDESGMPKERFSAEFPKEGPSILRIQQVVRGDSAAYFCASSPGVGQPQHFGDGTRLSIL.

This clone was counted a single time. This chain connects TRBV19 to TRBJ2-3; D is tentatively TRBD1 or TRBD2 (5 bases each). Germline CDR1 is LNHDA and CDR2 is SQIVND (reference sequence). This CDR3 has 11 residues. V lost 4 bases and J 8 bases, leaving 7 bases between the germline ends. In DNA, the CDR3 is TGTGCCAGTAGTACCGGGACTACGCAGTATTTT. This codes for CASSTGTTQYF.

The chain combines TRBV29-1 with TRBJ1-1; 8 positions agree with TRBD1. V shed 6 bases and J 4 bases; nucleotides not matched to a gene: 16. This CDR3 has 16 amino acids. Looked up from germline, CDR1 is SQVTM and CDR2 is ANQGSEA. The CDR3 spells CSVPNKMTGVGTEAFF. CDR3 in DNA: TGCAGCGTCCCCAATAAAATGACAGGGGTCGGCACTGAAGCTTTCTTT.

This clone was counted a single time. The CDR3 region is CASRGGQGAWETQYF. In DNA form, the CDR3 reads TGTGCCAGTAGAGGGGGACAGGGGGCATGGGAGACCCAGTACTTC. The chain has TRBV19 and TRBJ2-5; TRBD1 aligns across 12 bases. CDR1 and CDR2 from the germline V gene are LNHDA and SQIVND (reference sequence). The V segment lost 6 bases and the J segment 5 bases; nucleotides outside the gene matches: 7. The CDR3 has 15 residues.

The V call is TRBV2, the J call TRBJ2-2; D not certain. The ends were cut back, 7 bases at V and 4 bases at J, with 10 bases in the middle. Looked up from germline, CDR1 is SNHLY and CDR2 is FYNNEI. The CDR3 sequence is 13 residues long. CDR3 sequence (DNA): TGTGCCAGCACAGCGACTCCCACCGGGGAGCTGTTTTTT. This translates into CASTATPTGELFF.

This clone showed up just a few times. The chain uses TRBV6-1 and TRBJ1-1; D gene ambiguous. V dropped 2 bases and J dropped 7 bases, with 11 bases sitting between them. The CDR3 totals 13 residues. In germline, CDR1 is MNHNS, CDR2 SASEGT. CDR3 sequence reads: CASSELGGSEAFF. The CDR3 DNA sequence: TGTGCCAGCAGTGAATTGGGAGGGAGTGAAGCTTTCTTT.

A few counts support this clone. The chain links TRBV5-1 to TRBJ1-4, with D possibly being TRBD1 (6 bases). The ends were cut back, 4 bases at V and 5 bases at J, with 9 bases in the middle. The CDR3 length is 13 residues. CDR1 and CDR2 (germline): SGHRS, YFSETQ. The CDR3 region has the DNA TGCGCCAGCAGCAATACAGGGAATGAAAAACTGTTTTTT. Its protein product is CASSNTGNEKLFF.

The CDR3 region is CASSPRGLEALRETQYF. CDR3 coding DNA: TGTGCCAGCAGTCCCCGGGGACTAGAGGCGCTGCGAGAGACCCAGTACTTC. The chain couples TRBV27 to TRBJ2-5, with 8 nucleotides matching TRBD2. Germline values: CDR1 MNHEY, CDR2 SMNVEV (reference sequence). The CDR3 runs to 17 residues. V lost 5 bases to trimming and J lost 4 bases; unmatched junction nucleotides: 15.

The rearrangement joins TRBV7-9 to TRBJ1-6; D gene uncertain. The CDR3 contains 15 residues. V was cut by 4 bases and J by 6 bases, with 13 bases left in between. From germline, CDR1 is SEHNR and CDR2 FQNEAQ (reference sequence). CDR3: CASSSGPLGNSPLHF. The CDR3 nucleotides are TGTGCCAGCAGCTCCGGTCCTTTGGGTAATTCACCCCTCCACTTT.

This sequence joins TRBV2 and TRBJ2-7; TRBD2 matches at 9 bases. The V and J ends lost 4 bases and 3 bases, in that order; junction bases with no gene match: 4. The length of the CDR3 is 14 residues. Germline values: CDR1 SNHLY, CDR2 FYNNEI. The CDR3 bases are TGTGCCAGCAGTGTAGCGGGAGTCTACTACGAGCAGTACTTC. Protein: CASSVAGVYYEQYF.

V gene TRBV25-1 combines with J gene TRBJ2-3, with D uncertain. The ends were cut back, 7 bases at V and 1 base at J, with 12 bases in the middle. Germline assignment: CDR1 MGHDK and CDR2 SYGVNS. This CDR3 is 14 amino acids long. CDR3: CASNPLGGTDTQYF. The CDR3 DNA sequence: TGTGCCAGCAACCCCCTCGGCGGCACAGATACGCAGTATTTT.

The chain combines TRBV6-5 with TRBJ2-1, with TRBD2 matching over 10 bases. Germline V gene lookup returns CDR1 MNHEY and CDR2 SVGAGI. The CDR3 has 16 amino acids. V lost 1 base and J lost 9; bases outside the gene matches: 9. The CDR3 spells CASSYLAGGKRAEQFF. DNA of the CDR3: TGTGCCAGCAGTTACTTAGCGGGGGGTAAAAGGGCTGAGCAGTTCTTC.

The J gene is TRBJ2-1, the V gene TRBV24-1; D might be TRBD1 or TRBD2, each matching 5 bases. V was pared by 9 bases and J by 5 bases, with 22 bases between. This CDR3 spans 16 amino acids. CDR1 and CDR2 from the germline V gene are KGHDR and SFDVKD. DNA for the CDR3: TGTGCCACCGGCAAGAGGGGACCCCCCCCGCACAATGAGCAGTTCTTC. Encoded protein: CATGKRGPPPHNEQFF.

J is TRBJ1-2 and V is TRBV19; TRBD1 is a possible D gene (5 bases). The germline V gene has CDR1 LNHDA and CDR2 SQIVND (reference sequence). This CDR3 spans 16 amino acids. V was pared by 5 bases and J by 5 bases, with 21 bases between. The CDR3 sequence: CASSPLPGTIFYGYTF. In nucleotides, the CDR3 is TGTGCCAGTAGTCCCCTCCCGGGGACGATTTTTTATGGCTACACCTTC. Using reference TRBV19 and TRBJ1-2 for the parts outside the CDR3, the full variable domain is DGGITQSPKYLFRKEGQNVTLSCEQNLNHDAMYWYRQDPGQGLRLIYYSQIVNDFQKGDIAEGYSVSREKKESFPLTVTSAQKNPTAFYLCASSPLPGTIFYGYTFGSGTRLTVV.

This clone was counted a single time. This rearrangement joins TRBV10-2 to TRBJ1-4; D is undetermined. Germline V lookup: CDR1 WSHSY, CDR2 SAAADI. V was pared by 2 bases and J by 10 bases, with 17 bases between. CDR3 length: 15 residues. Here the CDR3 DNA reads TGCGCCAGCAGTGAGCCGACAAAGTCGGAATCAAAACTGTTTTTT. Protein product: CASSEPTKSESKLFF.

The chain joins TRBV18 to TRBJ2-1; D assignment may be TRBD1 or TRBD2 (5 bases each). The CDR3 covers 13 residues. Germline V gene lookup returns CDR1 KGHSH and CDR2 LQKENI. V lost 3 bases, J lost 6 bases, and 9 bases lay in between. The CDR3: CASSPPGTNEQFF. The CDR3 bases are TGTGCCAGCTCACCCCCGGGGACCAATGAGCAGTTCTTC.

This chain connects TRBV14 to TRBJ2-7; 13 bases fit TRBD2. The germline V gene has CDR1 SGHDN and CDR2 FVKESK. Trimming at V came to 1 base and at J to 4 bases, leaving 1 base not matched to a gene. This CDR3 has 15 residues. This CDR3 reads CASSQGLAGGYEQYF. CDR3 in DNA: TGTGCCAGCAGCCAAGGACTAGCGGGAGGATACGAGCAGTACTTC.

This clone was observed a few times. The chain has TRBV29-1 and TRBJ2-1; 11 bases are shared with TRBD2. This CDR3 comprises 15 residues. The germline V gene encodes CDR1 SQVTM and CDR2 ANQGSEA. The J segment lost 9 bases and the V segment lost 2 bases, leaving 9 bases of the junction unmatched. The CDR3 is CSVEQYGLAGGEQFF. The CDR3 DNA is TGCAGCGTTGAACAATACGGGCTAGCGGGAGGTGAGCAGTTCTTC.

This sequence joins TRBV4-2 and TRBJ1-2; TRBD1 agrees at 12 bases. Trimming at V came to 0 bases and at J to 5 bases, leaving 7 bases not matched to a gene. CDR1 is LGHNA and CDR2 is YNFKEQ in the germline V gene. The CDR3 is 17 amino acids. The CDR3: CASSQDGTGGATYGYTF. CDR3 DNA sequence: TGTGCCAGCAGCCAAGATGGGACAGGGGGCGCGACTTATGGCTACACCTTC.

The chain uses TRBV29-1 and TRBJ1-1; 11 nucleotides line up with TRBD1. This CDR3 region has 16 residues. V lost 6 bases and J lost 4; bases outside the gene matches: 13. The germline V gene has CDR1 SQVTM and CDR2 ANQGSEA. CDR3 DNA: TGCAGCGTAGCCGGGACAGGGGGAGGTCGGGTCACTGAAGCTTTCTTT. Amino acid sequence: CSVAGTGGGRVTEAFF. Combining the CDR3 with reference TRBV29-1 and TRBJ1-1 gives the whole variable domain SAVISQKPSRDICQRGTSLTIQCQVDSQVTMMFWYRQQPGQSLTLIATANQGSEATYESGFVIDKFPISRPNLTFSTLTVSNMSPEDSSIYLCSVAGTGGGRVTEAFFGQGTRLTVV.